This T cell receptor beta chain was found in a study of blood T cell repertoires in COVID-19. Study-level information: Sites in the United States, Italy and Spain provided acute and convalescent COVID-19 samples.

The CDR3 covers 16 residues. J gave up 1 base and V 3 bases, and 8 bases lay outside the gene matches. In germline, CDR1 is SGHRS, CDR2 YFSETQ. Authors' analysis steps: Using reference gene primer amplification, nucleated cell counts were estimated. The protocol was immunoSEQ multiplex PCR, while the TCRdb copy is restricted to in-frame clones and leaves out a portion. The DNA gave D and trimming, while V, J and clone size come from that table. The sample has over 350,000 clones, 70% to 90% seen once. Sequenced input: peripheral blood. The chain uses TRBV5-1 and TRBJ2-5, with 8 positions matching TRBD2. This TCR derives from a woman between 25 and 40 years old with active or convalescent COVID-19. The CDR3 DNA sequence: TGCGCCAGCAGCTCCGGGACTAGAGGGACCCAAGAGACCCAGTACTTC. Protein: CASSSGTRGTQETQYF.